Following are 27 T cell receptor beta chains from one sample sequenced in a study of blood T cell repertoires in COVID-19. Profiling relied on immunoSEQ multiplex PCR, and the TCRdb table lists in-frame clones only, not all of them. The sample has about 40,000 clones; about 86% are singletons. The sample was peripheral blood. All receptors derive from a woman aged 60-75 years with acute or convalescent COVID-19.

This sequence joins TRBV4-2 and TRBJ2-2; D is possibly TRBD1 (7 bases). Trimming shortened V by 5 bases and J by 0 bases, and 10 bases separated the two germline ends. CDR1 LGHNA and CDR2 YNFKEQ come from the germline V gene. The CDR3 consists of 15 residues. In DNA form, the CDR3 reads TGTGCCAGCAGCGGGGGGACAGCGAACACCGGGGAGCTGTTTTTT. This sequence encodes CASSGGTANTGELFF.

The chain links TRBV7-3 to TRBJ1-1; a weak D match, TRBD1 (5 bases). Germline CDR1 SGHTA, CDR2 FQGTGA. Trimming removed 5 bases from V and 0 bases from J, with 10 bases in between. The CDR3 is made up of 14 amino acids. The CDR3: CASSAGGMNTEAFF. The CDR3 DNA follows: TGTGCCAGCAGCGCCGGGGGGATGAACACTGAAGCTTTCTTT. The full variable domain, with the rest looked up from reference TRBV7-3 and TRBJ1-1, is GAGVSQTPSNKVTEKGKYVELRCDPISGHTALYWYRQSLGQGPEFLIYFQGTGAADDSGLPNDRFFAVRPEGSVSTLKIQRTERGDSAVYLCASSAGGMNTEAFFGQGTRLTVV.

The J gene is TRBJ2-2, the V gene TRBV30; D is undetermined. In germline, CDR1 is GTSNPN, CDR2 SVGIG (reference sequence). The CDR3 has 11 residues. V lost 3 bases and J lost 7, with 6 bases in between. As DNA, the CDR3 is TGTGCCTGGAGCAAGAGCGGGGAGCTGTTTTTT. Amino acids: CAWSKSGELFF.

The genes are TRBV30 and TRBJ2-7; 9 bases are shared with TRBD2. CDR1 GTSNPN and CDR2 SVGIG come from the germline V gene (reference sequence). Trimming took 3 bases from V and 3 from J; bases not matched to a gene: 9. CDR3 size: 15 residues. The DNA for the CDR3 is TGTGCCTGGAGACTTAGCGGGAGTGGGGGCTACGAGCAGTACTTC. Translating gives CAWRLSGSGGYEQYF.

J is TRBJ2-2 and V is TRBV24-1, with D maybe TRBD2 (5 bases). The CDR3 totals 14 residues. CDR1 and CDR2 (germline): KGHDR, SFDVKD. Trimming removed 0 bases at V and 6 bases at J, with 7 bases between. The CDR3 sequence is CATSDLRGPGELFF. CDR3 coding DNA: TGTGCCACCAGTGATTTGCGGGGTCCCGGGGAGCTGTTTTTT.

V and J are TRBV7-9 and TRBJ1-2, with D unresolved. The V end lost 6 bases, the J end lost 8 bases, and 28 bases lay between the germline ends. The germline CDR1 and CDR2 sequences are SEHNR and FQNEAQ (reference sequence). This CDR3 has 17 amino acids. The CDR3 nucleotides read TGTGCCAGCAGTCCCCCCAGAGGAGGGCCCTATTTTCACGGCTACACCTTC. Translation: CASSPPRGGPYFHGYTF.

The chain links TRBV7-2 to TRBJ1-4, with TRBD1 identical over 7 bases. The V gene end was trimmed by 5 bases and the J gene end by 5 bases; junction bases not matched to a gene: 8. Germline CDR1 reads SGHTA; CDR2 reads FQGNSA. CDR3 length equals 15 residues. The CDR3 bases are TGTGCCAGCAGCCCATCAGGGGGAGTAAATGAAAAACTGTTTTTT. Translated, it gives CASSPSGGVNEKLFF.

J is TRBJ2-4 and V is TRBV11-2, with unresolved D. Trimming left V 1 base short and J 7 bases short, with 11 bases between. There are 14 residues in the CDR3. CDR1 is SGHAT, CDR2 FQNNGV, per germline. CDR3 protein: CASSLGWQSNIQYF. CDR3 bases: TGTGCCAGCAGCTTAGGTTGGCAGTCGAACATTCAGTACTTC. The full variable domain, with the rest looked up from reference TRBV11-2 and TRBJ2-4, is EAGVAQSPRYKIIEKRQSVAFWCNPISGHATLYWYQQILGQGPKLLIQFQNNGVVDDSQLPKDRFSAERLKGVDSTLKIQPAKLEDSAVYLCASSLGWQSNIQYFGAGTRLSVL.

The chain employs TRBV4-2 and TRBJ1-1; D not resolved. V shed 1 base and J shed 8 bases, with 8 bases lying between them. Germline CDR1 and CDR2: LGHNA and YNFKEQ. The CDR3 extends over 12 amino acids. The CDR3 DNA reads TGTGCCAGCAGCCAAGTAGATTCAGAAGCTTTCTTT. Translated: CASSQVDSEAFF.

The chain joins TRBV30 to TRBJ2-1; 8 positions agree with TRBD2. The CDR3 length is 15 residues. The germline CDR1 and CDR2 sequences are GTSNPN and SVGIG (reference sequence). V shed 3 bases and J 4 bases; nucleotides not matched to a gene: 8. DNA of the CDR3: TGTGCCTGGAGGTCCGGGACTAGTCGTTACAATGAGCAGTTCTTC. Its protein is CAWRSGTSRYNEQFF.

The genes are TRBV5-1 and TRBJ1-3; no clear D. The CDR3 is 13 amino acids. Germline V gives CDR1 SGHRS, CDR2 YFSETQ. Trimming removed 5 bases at V and 4 bases at J, with 10 bases between. This chain's CDR3 is CASSSDNGNTIYF. For the CDR3, the DNA is TGCGCCAGCAGTAGTGACAACGGAAACACCATATATTTT.

The chain uses TRBV12-5 and TRBJ1-1; TRBD1 matches at 8 bases. The CDR3 is made up of 12 amino acids. CDR1 is LGHNT and CDR2 is FRNRAP in the germline V gene. V lost 1 base, J lost 10 bases, and 2 bases stayed unmatched. For the CDR3, the DNA is TGTGCTAGTGGTTTGGGGACAGGGAGAGCTTTCTTT. It encodes CASGLGTGRAFF.

V usage is TRBV6-6 and J usage is TRBJ1-5; the D is unclear. CDR1 and CDR2 from the germline V gene are MNHNY and SVGAGI (reference sequence). The CDR3 runs 16 residues. V lost 0 bases to trimming and J lost 7 bases, with 16 bases between them. The CDR3 is CASSYSSSRRTQPQHF. The CDR3 bases are TGTGCCAGCAGTTACTCGAGTTCCAGGCGAACCCAGCCCCAGCATTTT.

This clone appeared once. This chain uses TRBV28 with TRBJ1-1; maybe TRBD1 (5 bases). The germline CDR1 and CDR2 sequences are MDHEN and SYDVKM. Trimming left V 7 bases short and J 1 base short, with 16 bases between. CDR3 size: 15 residues. The CDR3 DNA sequence: TGTGCCAGCACTCCCGCGGGGGGAGGGAACACTGAAGCTTTCTTT. It codes for CASTPAGGGNTEAFF.

This rearrangement joins TRBV5-1 to TRBJ1-6; D remains unclear. V was shortened by 2 bases and J by 5 bases, with 2 bases between the two germline ends. Germline CDR1 reads SGHRS; CDR2 reads YFSETQ. The CDR3 consists of 12 residues. The CDR3 DNA reads TGCGCCAGCAGCTTCGATAATTCACCCCTCCACTTT. It specifies CASSFDNSPLHF.

The chain's CDR3 is CASSPSRSYEQYF. The CDR3 DNA follows: TGTGCCAGCTCACCTTCCAGATCCTACGAGCAGTACTTC. V gene TRBV18 combines with J gene TRBJ2-7; D is uncertain. Deletions cut 3 bases from V and 1 base from J, with 7 bases between. Germline-derived CDR1 and CDR2 are KGHSH and LQKENI. The CDR3 is made up of 13 amino acids.

This CDR3 reads CASSFSGAVNNEQFF. CDR3 nucleotide sequence: TGTGCCAGCAGTTTTAGCGGGGCGGTGAACAATGAGCAGTTCTTC. This sequence joins TRBV25-1 and TRBJ2-1, with 8 nucleotides matching TRBD2. Trimming removed 5 bases from V and 5 bases from J; junction bases left unmatched: 8. CDR1 and CDR2 (germline): MGHDK, SYGVNS. This CDR3 has 15 amino acids.

The rearrangement links TRBV5-4 to TRBJ2-5; tentatively, D is TRBD1 (5 bases). Germline CDR1 is SGHNT and CDR2 is YYREEE (reference sequence). Trimming pared 3 bases from V and 1 base from J, leaving 10 bases between. The CDR3 runs 14 residues. This CDR3 is CASSSEQAQETQYF. The CDR3 coding sequence is TGTGCCAGCAGCTCCGAACAGGCCCAAGAGACCCAGTACTTC.

The gene calls are TRBV19 and TRBJ2-1; tentatively, D is TRBD2 (6 bases). The V end lost 8 bases, the J end lost 3 bases, and 17 bases lay between the germline ends. The CDR3 is made up of 15 amino acids. From germline, CDR1 is LNHDA and CDR2 SQIVND (reference sequence). DNA for the CDR3: TGTGCCAGTTCGACCCCGGGAGTGAACTACAATGAGCAGTTCTTC. Amino acids: CASSTPGVNYNEQFF. The full variable domain, in which reference TRBV19 and TRBJ2-1 provide the parts outside the CDR3, is DGGITQSPKYLFRKEGQNVTLSCEQNLNHDAMYWYRQDPGQGLRLIYYSQIVNDFQKGDIAEGYSVSREKKESFPLTVTSAQKNPTAFYLCASSTPGVNYNEQFFGPGTRLTVL.

The CDR3 DNA sequence: TGTGCCAGCAGCCGCGGGGGGGCGGGTCAGCCCCAGCATTTT. This sequence encodes CASSRGGAGQPQHF. The chain joins TRBV9 to TRBJ1-5; D is perhaps TRBD1 (6 bases). Per the germline V gene, CDR1 is SGDLS and CDR2 is YYNGEE. This CDR3 is 14 amino acids long. V shed 4 bases and J shed 6 bases, with 14 bases lying between them.

The chain uses TRBV19 and TRBJ1-5, with TRBD1 matching over 7 bases. Per germline, CDR1 LNHDA and CDR2 SQIVND (reference sequence). There are 15 residues in the CDR3. J lost 1 base, V lost 6 bases, and 6 bases had no gene match. CDR3 DNA: TGTGCCAGTAGGGAGACAGGGAACAGCAATCAGCCCCAGCATTTT. It is translated as CASRETGNSNQPQHF.

This clone was recorded only once. This sequence joins TRBV7-2 and TRBJ1-1; 8 bases line up with TRBD1. Trimming took 3 bases from V and 4 from J; bases not matched to a gene: 7. The germline gives CDR1 SGHTA, CDR2 FQGNSA. This CDR3 is built from 15 residues. This CDR3 is CASSFGDRRGTEAFF. CDR3 in DNA: TGTGCCAGCAGCTTTGGGGACAGGAGGGGCACTGAAGCTTTCTTT. Filled out from reference TRBV7-2 and TRBJ1-1, the complete variable domain reads GAGVSQSPSNKVTEKGKDVELRCDPISGHTALYWYRQSLGQGLEFLIYFQGNSAPDKSGLPSDRFSAERTGGSVSTLTIQRTQQEDSAVYLCASSFGDRRGTEAFFGQGTRLTVV.

The chain couples TRBV5-4 to TRBJ1-1; TRBD1 matches at 7 bases. Per the germline V gene, CDR1 is SGHNT and CDR2 is YYREEE (reference sequence). V was pared by 4 bases and J by 2 bases, with 5 bases of the junction left unmatched. The CDR3 sequence is 14 residues long. The CDR3 DNA is TGTGCCAGCAGCCCCGGGACAGCCAACACTGAAGCTTTCTTT. Its translation is CASSPGTANTEAFF. The full variable domain, rest sourced from reference TRBV5-4 and TRBJ1-1, is ETGVTQSPTHLIKTRGQQVTLRCSSQSGHNTVSWYQQALGQGPQFIFQYYREEENGRGNFPPRFSGLQFPNYSSELNVNALELDDSALYLCASSPGTANTEAFFGQGTRLTVV.

Here the CDR3 reads CASSLGTGGSGTEAFF. The DNA of the CDR3 is TGTGCCAGCAGTTTAGGGACAGGGGGTTCCGGCACTGAAGCTTTCTTT. This sequence joins TRBV27 and TRBJ1-1; TRBD1 aligns across 11 bases. The germline V gene has CDR1 MNHEY and CDR2 SMNVEV (reference sequence). This CDR3 region has 16 residues. With 2 bases clipped from V and 4 bases from J, the junction kept 6 bases outside the gene matches.

This rearrangement joins TRBV18 to TRBJ1-3; D gene ambiguous. CDR1 is KGHSH and CDR2 is LQKENI in the germline V gene. The CDR3 is 14 residues long. Trimming cost V 3 bases and J 0 bases, with 6 bases left between them. CDR3 sequence: CASSPSNSGNTIYF. In nucleotides, the CDR3 is TGTGCCAGCTCACCTTCTAACTCTGGAAACACCATATATTTT.

This clone was picked up a small number of times. This chain joins TRBV11-2 and TRBJ2-7; TRBD2 matches at 13 bases. CDR3 length: 15 amino acids. Losses at the gene ends were 5 bases for V and 4 bases for J; bases not matched to a gene: 5. Germline V CDR1 and CDR2: SGHAT, FQNNGV. CDR3 sequence (DNA): TGTGCCAGCAGCGGCGGGACTAGCGGGGTATACGAGCAGTACTTC. This encodes CASSGGTSGVYEQYF.

The genes are TRBV14 and TRBJ1-2; 9 positions agree with TRBD1. With V trimmed by 5 bases and J by 5 bases, 9 bases remained unmatched. The germline gives CDR1 SGHDN, CDR2 FVKESK. The CDR3 runs to 15 residues. CDR3 nucleotide sequence: TGTGCCAGCAGCAATTTACAGGGGGCAGGGTATGGCTACACCTTC. It encodes CASSNLQGAGYGYTF.